These 30 T cell receptor beta chains came from one sample sequenced in a study of blood T cell repertoires in COVID-19. Using immunoSEQ multiplex PCR, the repertoire was profiled, and TCRdb retains in-frame clones only, with some absent. Of about 110,000 clones in the sample, around 89% were seen once. The sample comprised peripheral blood. The receptors were gathered from an elderly woman with acute or convalescent COVID-19.

The DNA for the CDR3 is TGTGCCAGCAGCTCCTGGGAGGGGACCACTGAAGCTTTCTTT. This sequence encodes CASSSWEGTTEAFF. The rearrangement uses TRBV5-5 and TRBJ1-1; perhaps TRBD1 as D (5 bases). V was clipped by 3 bases and J by 4 bases, with 13 bases between them. CDR1 is SGHKS, CDR2 YYEKEE, per germline (reference sequence). This CDR3 is built from 14 residues.

This chain uses TRBV5-1 with TRBJ2-3; 10 nucleotides align to TRBD2. With 1 base clipped from V and 3 bases from J, the junction kept 5 bases outside the gene matches. The CDR3 runs 16 residues. The germline V gene has CDR1 SGHRS and CDR2 YFSETQ. CDR3 sequence: CASSLLAGDLTDTQYF. The CDR3 DNA follows: TGCGCCAGCAGCTTGCTAGCGGGGGATTTAACAGATACGCAGTATTTT.

The rearrangement links TRBV11-3 to TRBJ2-7; unclear D gene. The CDR3 runs 13 residues. V lost 2 bases and J lost 0, with 5 bases in between. Germline CDR1 reads SGHNT; CDR2 reads YENEEA. CDR3 amino acids: CASSLTSSYEQYF. The CDR3, as DNA: TGTGCCAGCAGCTTAACGAGCTCCTACGAGCAGTACTTC.

The chain links TRBV14 to TRBJ2-3, with D maybe TRBD2 (5 bases). The germline V gene has CDR1 SGHDN and CDR2 FVKESK. This CDR3 is built from 14 residues. V was cut by 2 bases and J by 4 bases, with 10 bases left in between. CDR3 residues: CASSQPWTADTQYF. The CDR3 nucleotides are TGTGCCAGCAGCCAACCCTGGACTGCAGATACGCAGTATTTT.

V gene TRBV13 combines with J gene TRBJ1-2; D may be TRBD1 (5 bases). CDR1 is PRHDT, CDR2 FYEKMQ, per germline (reference sequence). The CDR3 extends over 13 amino acids. The V gene lost 5 bases and the J gene lost 4 bases, with 11 bases spanning the gap. The CDR3 bases are TGTGCCAGCAGCACCTCCGGGGGCTATGGCTACACCTTC. It specifies CASSTSGGYGYTF.

The chain carries TRBV2 and TRBJ2-7; 11 bases agree with TRBD1. Germline assignment: CDR1 SNHLY and CDR2 FYNNEI. The CDR3 consists of 17 residues. Losses at the gene ends were 5 bases for V and 2 bases for J; bases not matched to a gene: 11. CDR3 nucleotides: TGTGCCAGCAGTCACCCGGACAGGGGGCCCAACACCTACGAGCAGTACTTC. Translated, it gives CASSHPDRGPNTYEQYF.

The rearrangement links TRBV5-1 to TRBJ2-7; no firm D call. Trimming removed 4 bases at V and 6 bases at J, with 14 bases between. The CDR3 totals 13 residues. Germline V gene data show CDR1 as SGHRS and CDR2 as YFSETQ. The CDR3 nucleotides are TGCGCCAGCAGCGGCCCCAACACCCCCGAGCAGTACTTC. This gives the protein CASSGPNTPEQYF. Together with reference TRBV5-1 and TRBJ2-7, the CDR3 gives the full variable domain: KAGVTQTPRYLIKTRGQQVTLSCSPISGHRSVSWYQQTPGQGLQFLFEYFSETQRNKGNFPGRFSGRQFSNSRSEMNVSTLELGDSALYLCASSGPNTPEQYFGPGTRLTVT.

This chain uses TRBV7-3 with TRBJ1-3, with unresolved D. There are 15 residues in the CDR3. Germline V gene data show CDR1 as SGHTA and CDR2 as FQGTGA. V was pared by 1 base and J by 1 base, with 8 bases between. This CDR3 reads CASSLMGGSGNTIYF. The CDR3, as DNA: TGTGCCAGCAGCTTAATGGGAGGTTCTGGAAACACCATATATTTT.

The chain couples TRBV7-2 to TRBJ1-2; 8 bases agree with TRBD1. Germline V gives CDR1 SGHTA, CDR2 FQGNSA. This CDR3 contains 14 residues. Unmatched junction bases numbered 6, after V lost 5 bases and J lost 4 bases. The CDR3, as DNA: TGTGCCAGCAGCGGTGGACAGGGCCTCTATGGCTACACCTTC. The encoded protein is CASSGGQGLYGYTF.

In regard to this clone: This same CDR3 is encoded by further DNA sequences in the sample. The chain has TRBV10-1 and TRBJ2-2, with 8 bases lining up with TRBD1. Germline CDR1 WNHNN, CDR2 SYGVQD (reference sequence). V lost 6 bases to trimming and J lost 0 bases; unmatched junction nucleotides: 0. The CDR3 contains 14 residues. CDR3 amino acids: CASRQGANTGELFF. The CDR3 DNA reads TGCGCCAGCAGACAGGGGGCGAACACCGGGGAGCTGTTTTTT.

The chain employs TRBV5-6 and TRBJ2-3, with TRBD2 as a possible D gene (6 bases). This CDR3 has 15 amino acids. Trimming shortened V by 0 bases and J by 2 bases, and 10 bases separated the two germline ends. In germline, CDR1 is SGHDT, CDR2 YYEEEE. Here the CDR3 reads CASSLAGGPTDTQYF. The CDR3 DNA sequence: TGTGCCAGCAGCTTGGCCGGGGGACCCACAGATACGCAGTATTTT. Together with reference TRBV5-6 and TRBJ2-3, the CDR3 gives the full variable domain: DAGVTQSPTHLIKTRGQQVTLRCSPKSGHDTVSWYQQALGQGPQFIFQYYEEEERQRGNFPDRFSGHQFPNYSSELNVNALLLGDSALYLCASSLAGGPTDTQYFGPGTRLTVL.

The genes are TRBV7-9 and TRBJ1-3; D unresolved. Per the germline V gene, CDR1 is SEHNR and CDR2 is FQNEAQ (reference sequence). Trimming cost V 4 bases and J 1 base, with 8 bases left between them. This CDR3 spans 14 amino acids. CDR3 sequence: CASSSLKSGNTIYF. Written as DNA, the CDR3 is TGTGCCAGCAGCTCCCTTAAATCTGGAAACACCATATATTTT.

The chain uses TRBV4-3 and TRBJ2-1, with D tentatively TRBD2 (5 bases). The V gene lost 0 bases and the J gene lost 2 bases, with 8 bases spanning the gap. Germline V gene data show CDR1 as LGHNA and CDR2 as YSLEER. This CDR3 contains 15 residues. CDR3 sequence: CASSQDRAAYNEQFF. The CDR3 coding sequence is TGCGCCAGCAGCCAAGACCGAGCGGCCTACAATGAGCAGTTCTTC.

The V call is TRBV30, the J call TRBJ2-2; TRBD2 agrees at 7 bases. The trim removed 6 bases at V and 3 bases at J, leaving 4 bases unmatched. Germline V gives CDR1 GTSNPN, CDR2 SVGIG (reference sequence). CDR3 length: 13 amino acids. The CDR3 DNA sequence: TGTGCCTGTCGGGGGGACTACACCGGGGAGCTGTTTTTT. Translated, it gives CACRGDYTGELFF.

The chain uses TRBV28 and TRBJ2-7; TRBD1 agrees at 11 bases. This CDR3 contains 15 residues. Germline trimming cut 6 bases from V and 6 bases from J; bases unmatched to any gene: 10. From germline, CDR1 is MDHEN and CDR2 SYDVKM. The CDR3: CASSRVGQGAVEQYF. Written as DNA, the CDR3 is TGTGCCAGCAGCCGAGTAGGACAGGGGGCAGTCGAGCAGTACTTC. Using reference TRBV28 and TRBJ2-7 for the parts outside the CDR3, the full variable domain is DVKVTQSSRYLVKRTGEKVFLECVQDMDHENMFWYRQDPGLGLRLIYFSYDVKMKEKGDIPEGYSVSREKKERFSLILESASTNQTSMYLCASSRVGQGAVEQYFGPGTRLTVT.

The genes are TRBV5-1 and TRBJ1-6; D not resolved. The CDR3 length is 15 residues. In germline, CDR1 is SGHRS, CDR2 YFSETQ. Trimming left V 0 bases short and J 10 bases short, with 14 bases between. The CDR3 DNA follows: TGCGCCAGCAGCTTGGACGGGGTAGTTGGGTCACCCCTCCACTTT. Translation: CASSLDGVVGSPLHF.

The sample holds a few counts of this clone. J is TRBJ1-1 and V is TRBV14; D remains ambiguous. With 3 bases removed from V and 0 bases from J, the gap between germline ends came to 11 bases. The CDR3 covers 15 residues. The germline gives CDR1 SGHDN, CDR2 FVKESK. The CDR3 reads CASSHAAPMNTEAFF. The CDR3 DNA is TGTGCCAGCAGCCATGCCGCGCCGATGAACACTGAAGCTTTCTTT.

This clone was picked up one time. The chain is built from TRBV27 and TRBJ1-2; D call uncertain. This CDR3 comprises 14 residues. Germline CDR1 reads MNHEY; CDR2 reads SMNVEV (reference sequence). V was clipped by 5 bases and J by 4 bases, with 14 bases between them. Here the CDR3 DNA reads TGTGCCAGCAGTCGCTCGGGGATGTCCTATGGCTACACCTTC. This encodes CASSRSGMSYGYTF.

The V and J genes are TRBV11-2 and TRBJ2-7; D is undetermined. V lost 2 bases, J lost 3 bases, and 20 bases lay in between. Looked up from germline, CDR1 is SGHAT and CDR2 is FQNNGV. CDR3 size: 17 residues. DNA for the CDR3: TGTGCCAGCAGCTTACCCCCTTGGCGCACAGAGTTCTACGAGCAGTACTTC. It codes for CASSLPPWRTEFYEQYF.

The chain employs TRBV2 and TRBJ2-7; 7 nucleotides agree with TRBD2. The germline V gene has CDR1 SNHLY and CDR2 FYNNEI. There are 14 residues in the CDR3. V trimming: 7 bases; J trimming: 4 bases; junction bases outside the gene matches: 10. As DNA, the CDR3 is TGTGCCAGCACCCGGGAGGCAGCCAAGTACGAGCAGTACTTC. It translates to CASTREAAKYEQYF. The full variable domain, with the rest looked up from reference TRBV2 and TRBJ2-7, is EPEVTQTPSHQVTQMGQEVILRCVPISNHLYFYWYRQILGQKVEFLVSFYNNEISEKSEIFDDQFSVERPDGSNFTLKIRSTKLEDSAMYFCASTREAAKYEQYFGPGTRLTVT.

The CDR3: CASSETGGIYEQYF. DNA of the CDR3: TGCGCCAGCAGCGAGACAGGGGGAATCTACGAGCAGTACTTC. The rearrangement uses TRBV5-1 and TRBJ2-7, with 9 bases identical to TRBD1. CDR1 and CDR2 (germline): SGHRS, YFSETQ. CDR3 length equals 14 residues. Germline trimming cut 4 bases from V and 3 bases from J; bases unmatched to any gene: 5.

The V and J genes are TRBV28 and TRBJ1-1, with D perhaps TRBD1 (6 bases). This CDR3 has 17 residues. V shed 1 base and J shed 0 bases, with 15 bases lying between them. Germline V gene sequence: CDR1 MDHEN, CDR2 SYDVKM. The CDR3 DNA reads as TGTGCCAGCAGTTTATTGCCAGGGGCCGGAATGAACACTGAAGCTTTCTTT. This codes for CASSLLPGAGMNTEAFF.

This clone was recorded many times. The chain employs TRBV19 and TRBJ2-7, with 7 bases matching TRBD1. V shed 6 bases and J 12 bases; nucleotides not matched to a gene: 8. The CDR3 totals 11 residues. Germline-derived CDR1 and CDR2 are LNHDA and SQIVND (reference sequence). The CDR3 protein is CASRRQGLWYF. CDR3 nucleotides: TGTGCCAGTAGGAGACAGGGCCTTTGGTACTTC.

The V and J genes are TRBV30 and TRBJ1-1, with D possibly being TRBD1 (5 bases). CDR1 GTSNPN and CDR2 SVGIG come from the germline V gene (reference sequence). Between the trimmed V and J ends, which lost 3 bases and 4 bases, there was a span of 15 bases. The CDR3 covers 14 residues. The CDR3 loop is CAWRRIGGGTEAFF. Here the CDR3 DNA reads TGTGCCTGGAGACGTATCGGGGGAGGCACTGAAGCTTTCTTT.

V gene TRBV5-4 combines with J gene TRBJ2-7; tentatively, D is TRBD1 (6 bases). CDR1 SGHNT and CDR2 YYREEE come from the germline V gene (reference sequence). CDR3 length equals 13 residues. Trimming stripped 4 bases from V and 2 bases from J, with 10 bases between. For the CDR3, the DNA is TGTGCCAGCAGCCCCCGGGACACCTACGAGCAGTACTTC. It specifies CASSPRDTYEQYF.

The gene calls are TRBV18 and TRBJ1-1; a weak D match, TRBD1 (6 bases). Deletions cut 4 bases from V and 4 bases from J, with 13 bases between. The CDR3 spans 14 residues. In germline, CDR1 is KGHSH, CDR2 LQKENI. DNA of the CDR3: TGTGCCAGCTCACGGGACACCCGAGCCACTGAAGCTTTCTTT. This codes for CASSRDTRATEAFF.

This clone was detected once. The chain carries TRBV6-5 and TRBJ2-6; D is uncertain. V was shortened by 4 bases and J by 0 bases, with 7 bases between the two germline ends. CDR1 and CDR2 from the germline V gene are MNHEY and SVGAGI. The CDR3 consists of 15 residues. DNA of the CDR3: TGTGCCAGCAGTTGGTCGGTCTCTGGGGCCAACGTCCTGACTTTC. Translated: CASSWSVSGANVLTF.

The chain employs TRBV11-3 and TRBJ2-1; TRBD2 matches at 11 bases. J was trimmed by 9 bases and V by 4 bases; bases with no gene match: 2. The CDR3 has 13 residues. From germline, CDR1 is SGHNT and CDR2 YENEEA. The CDR3 region has the DNA TGTGCCAGCAGCTCACTAGCGGGGGTTGAGCAGTTCTTC. This encodes CASSSLAGVEQFF.

This clone has a count of ten or more. The V gene is TRBV30, the J gene TRBJ2-6; maybe TRBD2 (5 bases). The CDR3 loop spans 14 amino acids. V lost 5 bases to trimming and J lost 0 bases, with 8 bases between them. Germline CDR1 is GTSNPN and CDR2 is SVGIG (reference sequence). The CDR3 sequence: CAWARDSGANVLTF. DNA of the CDR3: TGTGCCTGGGCCCGGGACTCTGGGGCCAACGTCCTGACTTTC.

This chain joins TRBV28 and TRBJ1-6, with no clear D. This CDR3 contains 14 residues. From germline, CDR1 is MDHEN and CDR2 SYDVKM. Trimming removed 3 bases at V and 4 bases at J, with 7 bases between. CDR3 DNA: TGTGCCAGCAGTTTCCCTGAGTATAATTCACCCCTCCACTTT. This translates into CASSFPEYNSPLHF.